Listed here are 20 T cell receptor beta chains from one sample, sequenced in a study of shared clonotypes between healthy human individuals. CD45RO-negative, CCR7-positively selected cells formed the naive CD8 fraction, excluding terminally differentiated effector memory CD45RA+ cells. Generated by immunoSEQ multiplex PCR, the TCRdb table keeps only in-frame clones and is missing some. The sample records about 2 million clones, less than 95% being singletons. Sequencing input: naive CD8+ T cells sorted from blood. These receptors were taken from a young man in good health.

As regards this clone: The same CDR3 can be traced to other DNA sequences in this sample. The chain employs TRBV9 and TRBJ2-5; D unresolved. The CDR3 extends over 12 amino acids. Germline loops: CDR1 SGDLS, CDR2 YYNGEE. The V and J ends lost 3 bases and 2 bases respectively, with 5 bases between them. CDR3 in DNA: TGTGCCAGCAGCGGGGAACAAGAGACCCAGTACTTC. Its protein is CASSGEQETQYF.

The chain employs TRBV19 and TRBJ1-5; D unclear. The CDR3 loop spans 14 amino acids. V was pared by 6 bases and J by 8 bases, with 17 bases between. In germline, CDR1 is LNHDA, CDR2 SQIVND (reference sequence). CDR3 in DNA: TGTGCCAGTAGGGGTCGGGAACTGAACGAGCCCCAGCATTTT. The encoded protein is CASRGRELNEPQHF.

This rearrangement joins TRBV5-1 to TRBJ1-4; 9 nucleotides agree with TRBD1. With V trimmed by 0 bases and J by 6 bases, 12 bases remained unmatched. The CDR3 spans 18 residues. CDR1 SGHRS and CDR2 YFSETQ come from the germline V gene. CDR3 sequence reads: CASSLAGTGRPWDEKLFF. The CDR3 region has the DNA TGCGCCAGCAGCTTGGCCGGGACAGGGAGGCCTTGGGATGAAAAACTGTTTTTT.

The genes are TRBV5-1 and TRBJ2-1; D not resolved. Deletions cut 1 base from V and 4 bases from J, with 12 bases between. Germline CDR1 reads SGHRS; CDR2 reads YFSETQ. This CDR3 region has 15 residues. The CDR3 loop is CASSLSGSGYNEQFF. As DNA, the CDR3 is TGCGCCAGCAGCTTGTCAGGTTCGGGTTACAATGAGCAGTTCTTC.

This chain joins TRBV28 and TRBJ1-1; 9 bases fit TRBD1. The V gene's germline CDR1 is MDHEN and CDR2 SYDVKM. The CDR3 contains 13 residues. J was trimmed by 4 bases and V by 5 bases; bases with no gene match: 2. In DNA, the CDR3 is TGTGCCAGCAGTGACAGGGGGGTCACTGAAGCTTTCTTT. This encodes CASSDRGVTEAFF. The full variable domain, with the rest looked up from reference TRBV28 and TRBJ1-1, is DVKVTQSSRYLVKRTGEKVFLECVQDMDHENMFWYRQDPGLGLRLIYFSYDVKMKEKGDIPEGYSVSREKKERFSLILESASTNQTSMYLCASSDRGVTEAFFGQGTRLTVV.

This chain links TRBV27 with TRBJ2-4, with D perhaps TRBD2 (6 bases). V dropped 6 bases and J dropped 0 bases, with 6 bases sitting between them. The CDR3 runs 13 residues. Looked up from germline, CDR1 is MNHEY and CDR2 is SMNVEV (reference sequence). CDR3 coding DNA: TGTGCCAGCAGGGGGGGAGCCAAAAACATTCAGTACTTC. It codes for CASRGGAKNIQYF.

This clone was detected only once. The chain recombines TRBV11-2 with TRBJ2-7; D not resolved. The CDR3 contains 13 residues. Trimming left V 5 bases short and J 2 bases short, with 10 bases between. Per germline, CDR1 SGHAT and CDR2 FQNNGV. CDR3 loop: CASSGKVTYEQYF. The DNA of the CDR3 is TGTGCCAGCAGCGGGAAAGTTACCTACGAGCAGTACTTC.

V gene TRBV6-5 combines with J gene TRBJ1-2; the match to TRBD1 covers 7 bases. Germline-derived CDR1 and CDR2 are MNHEY and SVGAGI. The CDR3 length is 14 residues. J gave up 4 bases and V 5 bases, and 7 bases lay outside the gene matches. This CDR3 is CASSRQGSVYGYTF. CDR3 DNA: TGTGCCAGCAGTCGACAGGGCTCCGTCTATGGCTACACCTTC.

The chain carries TRBV9 and TRBJ2-2; 7 nucleotides match TRBD1. CDR3 size: 14 residues. In germline, CDR1 is SGDLS, CDR2 YYNGEE. Unmatched junction bases numbered 4, after V lost 6 bases and J lost 2 bases. In DNA, the CDR3 is TGTGCCAGCACGCAGGGGGTTAACACCGGGGAGCTGTTTTTT. Protein product: CASTQGVNTGELFF.

The chain's CDR3 is CASSAGQSLFYGYTF. The CDR3 DNA sequence: TGTGCCAGCAGTGCGGGACAGTCCCTATTCTATGGCTACACCTTC. This chain links TRBV6-1 with TRBJ1-2, with 7 bases identical to TRBD1. V shed 4 bases, J shed 4 bases, and the junction held 9 bases outside the gene matches. There are 15 residues in the CDR3. Looked up from germline, CDR1 is MNHNS and CDR2 is SASEGT.

For this clone: Distinct nucleotide sequences in the sample also encode this CDR3. The V gene is TRBV27, the J gene TRBJ2-7, with D perhaps TRBD1 (6 bases). CDR1 and CDR2 from the germline V gene are MNHEY and SMNVEV (reference sequence). The CDR3 is 13 residues long. CDR3 nucleotides: TGTGCGAGCTCCTTCAGGGGTGGCTACGAGCAGTACTTC. This codes for CASSFRGGYEQYF.

The chain joins TRBV6-5 to TRBJ2-2; 10 bases are shared with TRBD1. The CDR3 extends over 14 amino acids. The J segment lost 4 bases and the V segment lost 8 bases, leaving 4 bases of the junction unmatched. Germline V lookup: CDR1 MNHEY, CDR2 SVGAGI. The CDR3 region has the DNA TGTGCCAGCCGGGGGACAGGGGTCACCGGGGAGCTGTTTTTT. Protein sequence: CASRGTGVTGELFF.

This clone was detected once. This sequence joins TRBV7-6 and TRBJ2-3; perhaps TRBD2 as D (5 bases). There are 14 residues in the CDR3. Trimming stripped 1 base from V and 5 bases from J, with 10 bases between. From germline, CDR1 is SGHVS and CDR2 FNYEAQ. As DNA, the CDR3 is TGTGCCAGCAGCTTAGTCGGAGGTAGAGATACGCAGTATTTT. This sequence encodes CASSLVGGRDTQYF.

The rearrangement uses TRBV10-3 and TRBJ2-7, with TRBD2 matching over 12 bases. Trimming took 6 bases from V and 1 from J; bases not matched to a gene: 4. Germline loops: CDR1 ENHRY, CDR2 SYGVKD. The CDR3 runs to 15 residues. This CDR3 reads CAIRTSGSGSYEQYF. As DNA, the CDR3 is TGTGCCATCAGGACTAGCGGGAGTGGTTCCTACGAGCAGTACTTC.

This chain uses TRBV2 with TRBJ2-7; D unresolved. CDR3 length: 16 residues. The germline V gene encodes CDR1 SNHLY and CDR2 FYNNEI. V lost 4 bases and J 0 bases, leaving 16 bases between the germline ends. The chain's CDR3 is CASSAPTRVSSYEQYF. The CDR3 DNA is TGTGCCAGCAGTGCGCCCACTCGGGTGAGCTCCTACGAGCAGTACTTC.

The rearrangement joins TRBV4-1 to TRBJ1-3, with D uncertain. With 1 base removed from V and 0 bases from J, the gap between germline ends came to 7 bases. The CDR3 spans 15 residues. Germline values: CDR1 MGHRA, CDR2 YSYEKL. DNA for the CDR3: TGCGCCAGCAGCCAAGCTCTACTCTCTGGAAACACCATATATTTT. Its translation: CASSQALLSGNTIYF.

The chain combines TRBV9 with TRBJ1-5, with a tentative D call TRBD1 (5 bases). Trimming shortened V by 8 bases and J by 6 bases, and 15 bases separated the two germline ends. Per germline, CDR1 SGDLS and CDR2 YYNGEE. The CDR3 runs 13 residues. Here the CDR3 reads CASNTGSLQPQHF. DNA for the CDR3: TGTGCCAGTAACACAGGTTCCCTTCAGCCCCAGCATTTT.

This chain connects TRBV7-9 to TRBJ1-1; D is possibly TRBD1 (6 bases). Germline V CDR1 and CDR2: SEHNR, FQNEAQ (reference sequence). Between the trimmed V and J ends, which lost 5 bases and 0 bases, there was a span of 13 bases. The CDR3 contains 15 residues. CDR3 region: CASSQSSGVNTEAFF. The CDR3 DNA sequence: TGTGCCAGCAGCCAATCTTCAGGGGTGAACACTGAAGCTTTCTTT. The entire variable domain, with the rest obtained from reference TRBV7-9 and TRBJ1-1, is as follows: DTGVSQNPRHKITKRGQNVTFRCDPISEHNRLYWYRQTLGQGPEFLTYFQNEAQLEKSRLLSDRFSAERPKGSFSTLEIQRTEQGDSAMYLCASSQSSGVNTEAFFGQGTRLTVV.

Only one count was recorded for this clone. The V call is TRBV6-5, the J call TRBJ1-1; D ambiguous. Trimming removed 4 bases from V and 1 base from J, with 13 bases in between. The CDR3 has 15 residues. CDR1 and CDR2 from the germline V gene are MNHEY and SVGAGI. CDR3 region: CASSFQDVSNTEAFF. The CDR3 coding sequence is TGTGCCAGCAGTTTTCAGGACGTCTCGAACACTGAAGCTTTCTTT.

This chain connects TRBV29-1 to TRBJ2-1; D is perhaps TRBD1 or TRBD2 (5 bases each). V was shortened by 7 bases and J by 7 bases, with 11 bases between the two germline ends. Looked up from germline, CDR1 is SQVTM and CDR2 is ANQGSEA. This CDR3 spans 11 amino acids. CDR3 region: CSARWGNEQFF. The CDR3 region has the DNA TGCAGCGCCCGGTGGGGGAATGAGCAGTTCTTC.